Given below is one TCR beta chain in context. Each TCR cDNA library carried sample-specific barcodes on both ends. TCRdb analysed the 5' RACE reads with MiXCR anew, one entry per CDR3 protein. There are 350,000 to 400,000 distinct CDR3 sequences in the sample; about 28% occur only once, and around 5.6% lies in the top ten. All three twin pairs grew up together with likely shared infections and vaccines. The data were taken from a study of identical twins' blood T cells. The CDR3 runs 13 residues. V was pared by 2 bases and J by 6 bases, with 11 bases between. Germline CDR1 DFQATT, CDR2 SNEGSKA (reference sequence).

Sequencing was performed on PBMCs. This receptor was identified in a woman aged 18-55 years in good health. The rearrangement uses TRBV20-1 and TRBJ1-5; D perhaps matches TRBD1 (5 bases). CDR3 sequence: CSARRVGTQPQHF. In nucleotides, the CDR3 is TGCAGTGCTAGAAGAGTGGGGACTCAGCCCCAGCATTTT.